This entry lists 7 T cell receptor beta chains sequenced from one sample in a study of graft-versus-host responses after intestinal transplantation. Profiled with immunoSEQ multiplex PCR; TCRdb holds only in-frame clones, not every one. Among tens of thousands of clones, roughly 93% were seen once, and the ten largest hold less than 0.75%. This sample comprised PBMCs, obtained approximately ten weeks after intestinal transplant. The origin of the receptors is a human patient who received an intestinal transplant, so some T cells may come from the graft donor.

The rearrangement joins TRBV15 to TRBJ2-1; TRBD2 matches at 10 bases. This CDR3 has 17 amino acids. CDR1 LNHNV and CDR2 YYDKDF come from the germline V gene (reference sequence). With V trimmed by 2 bases and J by 1 base, 5 bases remained unmatched. For the CDR3, the DNA is TGTGCCACCAGCAGACTAGCGGGAGATTTATCCTACAATGAGCAGTTCTTC. It translates to CATSRLAGDLSYNEQFF.

The chain combines TRBV19 with TRBJ1-1; 7 bases are a match to TRBD1. Germline CDR1 reads LNHDA; CDR2 reads SQIVND (reference sequence). The trim removed 8 bases at V and 1 base at J, leaving 4 bases unmatched. There are 13 residues in the CDR3. The CDR3 nucleotides are TGTGCCAGTCGTGAGGGGGCGAACACTGAAGCTTTCTTT. Translated, it gives CASREGANTEAFF.

The chain recombines TRBV29-1 with TRBJ2-7, with 8 bases lining up with TRBD2. V lost 7 bases and J lost 0; bases outside the gene matches: 5. The CDR3 extends over 13 amino acids. CDR1 and CDR2 (germline): SQVTM, ANQGSEA. For the CDR3, the DNA is TGCAGCGCCGAACTAGCGGCCTCCTACGAGCAGTACTTC. Encoded protein: CSAELAASYEQYF.

The chain uses TRBV2 and TRBJ1-4; D remains unclear. The CDR3 runs to 15 residues. V lost 6 bases and J 6 bases, leaving 17 bases between the germline ends. Germline CDR1 SNHLY, CDR2 FYNNEI. The CDR3 sequence is CASRDLEVSDEKLFF. DNA for the CDR3: TGTGCCAGCAGGGACCTGGAGGTGTCTGATGAAAAACTGTTTTTT.

The rearrangement joins TRBV28 to TRBJ1-6; D uncertain. The CDR3 totals 16 residues. V gave up 5 bases and J gave up 9 bases, with 20 bases separating them. Germline loops: CDR1 MDHEN, CDR2 SYDVKM. CDR3 in amino acids: CASSTRTSLWGSPLHF. The CDR3 DNA reads TGTGCCAGCAGTACCCGGACTTCCCTATGGGGTTCACCCCTCCACTTT.

This sequence joins TRBV6-5 and TRBJ1-1, with D maybe TRBD1 (5 bases). Germline V gene data show CDR1 as MNHEY and CDR2 as SVGAGI. The CDR3 is 14 amino acids. Deletions cut 2 bases from V and 6 bases from J, with 13 bases between. CDR3: CASSYGQGGPEAFF. The DNA of the CDR3 is TGTGCCAGCAGTTACGGGCAGGGTGGTCCTGAAGCTTTCTTT.

J is TRBJ2-7 and V is TRBV28; a possible D gene is TRBD1 (7 bases). The ends were cut back, 5 bases at V and 5 bases at J, with 19 bases in the middle. This CDR3 is built from 15 residues. The germline V gene encodes CDR1 MDHEN and CDR2 SYDVKM. Here the CDR3 reads CASSQLRDSIHEQYF. CDR3 in DNA: TGTGCCAGCAGTCAATTGCGGGACAGTATTCACGAGCAGTACTTC.